What follows are 11 T cell receptor beta chains derived from one specimen sequenced in a study of blood T cell repertoires in COVID-19. Assay: immunoSEQ multiplex PCR; the TCRdb copy retains only in-frame clones and omits some. The repertoire has 300,000 to 450,000 clones, around nine tenths of them found once; the top ten carry around 2.9%. The sequenced sample consisted of peripheral blood. All receptors come from a human donor in a cohort sampled during active COVID-19.

The chain links TRBV10-3 to TRBJ2-7; 9 nucleotides agree with TRBD2. V shed 6 bases, J shed 5 bases, and the junction held 5 bases outside the gene matches. The germline V gene has CDR1 ENHRY and CDR2 SYGVKD. The CDR3 loop spans 13 amino acids. CDR3 in amino acids: CAIRGTSNDEQYF. The CDR3 nucleotides are TGTGCCATCAGGGGGACTAGCAACGACGAGCAGTACTTC.

The V and J genes are TRBV30 and TRBJ2-7; possibly TRBD2 for D (5 bases). The germline CDR1 and CDR2 sequences are GTSNPN and SVGIG (reference sequence). The CDR3 sequence is 12 residues long. The V end lost 1 base, the J end lost 4 bases, and 8 bases lay between the germline ends. DNA for the CDR3: TGTGCCTGGAGTGGGGAGCAGTACGAGCAGTACTTC. It yields the protein CAWSGEQYEQYF.

This chain links TRBV4-1 with TRBJ2-1; 8 positions match TRBD2. With V trimmed by 5 bases and J by 3 bases, 12 bases remained unmatched. Germline V lookup: CDR1 MGHRA, CDR2 YSYEKL. CDR3 length equals 17 residues. The CDR3 nucleotides read TGCGCCAGCAGCGCAGTCGTCGTTAGCGGGGTCTACAATGAGCAGTTCTTC. Translated, it gives CASSAVVVSGVYNEQFF.

This clone was observed a single time. The chain couples TRBV30 to TRBJ1-1, with D maybe TRBD1 (5 bases). In germline, CDR1 is GTSNPN, CDR2 SVGIG (reference sequence). V lost 5 bases, J lost 6 bases, and 16 bases lay in between. This CDR3 has 13 amino acids. The CDR3 reads CAWDRAQGAEAFF. The CDR3 DNA is TGTGCCTGGGACCGGGCCCAGGGCGCTGAAGCTTTCTTT.

The V call is TRBV18, the J call TRBJ1-6; 9 bases align to TRBD1. V lost 2 bases to trimming and J lost 5 bases; unmatched junction nucleotides: 4. The germline V gene has CDR1 KGHSH and CDR2 LQKENI. CDR3 length equals 16 residues. The CDR3 loop reads CASSPNGQGNNSPLHF. The CDR3 DNA reads as TGTGCCAGCTCACCAAATGGACAGGGGAATAATTCACCCCTCCACTTT.

The chain is built from TRBV19 and TRBJ2-2; D unclear. CDR1 and CDR2 from the germline V gene are LNHDA and SQIVND (reference sequence). V dropped 8 bases and J dropped 2 bases, with 9 bases sitting between them. This CDR3 region has 13 residues. CDR3 sequence (DNA): TGTGCCAGTGCACAGTTCAACACCGGGGAGCTGTTTTTT. It codes for CASAQFNTGELFF.

The genes are TRBV11-2 and TRBJ2-1, with D maybe TRBD2 (5 bases). The CDR3 is 14 residues long. CDR1 is SGHAT, CDR2 FQNNGV, per germline. The V and J ends lost 6 bases and 3 bases respectively, with 12 bases between them. The CDR3 sequence is CASRSDFLYNEQFF. The DNA of the CDR3 is TGTGCCAGCAGGTCGGACTTCCTCTACAATGAGCAGTTCTTC.

The chain is built from TRBV10-3 and TRBJ1-1; TRBD1 matches at 9 bases. The length of the CDR3 is 14 residues. Germline loops: CDR1 ENHRY, CDR2 SYGVKD. V dropped 4 bases and J dropped 5; count of bases not matched to a gene: 5. CDR3 coding DNA: TGTGCCATCAGTGGGGACAGGGCCGGGACTGAAGCTTTCTTT. It specifies CAISGDRAGTEAFF.

This clone was seen only once. The chain joins TRBV30 to TRBJ1-5; no definite D call. CDR3 length: 14 amino acids. V was clipped by 2 bases and J by 0 bases, with 8 bases between them. CDR1 is GTSNPN and CDR2 is SVGIG in the germline V gene (reference sequence). Here the CDR3 reads CAWSSGGSNQPQHF. For the CDR3, the DNA is TGTGCCTGGAGTAGTGGCGGTAGCAATCAGCCCCAGCATTTT.

The chain employs TRBV10-1 and TRBJ2-1, with 10 bases matching TRBD2. Losses at the gene ends were 3 bases for V and 6 bases for J; bases not matched to a gene: 8. Germline V gives CDR1 WNHNN, CDR2 SYGVQD (reference sequence). The CDR3 is 16 residues long. CDR3 in DNA: TGCGCCAGCAGTGAAGACATAGCGGGAGGACTCAATGAGCAGTTCTTC. It translates to CASSEDIAGGLNEQFF.

The chain employs TRBV28 and TRBJ2-3, with D unclear. Germline V gene lookup returns CDR1 MDHEN and CDR2 SYDVKM. The CDR3 contains 16 residues. V gave up 4 bases and J gave up 2 bases, with 16 bases separating them. The CDR3 spells CASSSPLTPPTDTQYF. For the CDR3, the DNA is TGTGCCAGCAGTTCCCCCCTTACTCCTCCCACAGATACGCAGTATTTT. Full variable domain (outside the CDR3, taken from reference TRBV28 and TRBJ2-3): DVKVTQSSRYLVKRTGEKVFLECVQDMDHENMFWYRQDPGLGLRLIYFSYDVKMKEKGDIPEGYSVSREKKERFSLILESASTNQTSMYLCASSSPLTPPTDTQYFGPGTRLTVL.